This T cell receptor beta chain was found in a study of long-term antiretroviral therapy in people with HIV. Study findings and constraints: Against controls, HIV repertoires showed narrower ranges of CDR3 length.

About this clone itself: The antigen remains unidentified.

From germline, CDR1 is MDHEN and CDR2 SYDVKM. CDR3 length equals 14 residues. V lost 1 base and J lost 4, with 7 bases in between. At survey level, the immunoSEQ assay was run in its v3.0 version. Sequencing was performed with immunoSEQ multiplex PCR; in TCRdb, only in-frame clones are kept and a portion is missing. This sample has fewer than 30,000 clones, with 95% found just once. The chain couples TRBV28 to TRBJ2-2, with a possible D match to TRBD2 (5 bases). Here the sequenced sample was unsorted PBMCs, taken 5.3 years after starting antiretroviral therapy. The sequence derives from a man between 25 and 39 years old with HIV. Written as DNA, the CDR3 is TGTGCCAGCAGTTTATCGCTAGCCACCGGGGAGCTGTTTTTT. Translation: CASSLSLATGELFF.